A selection of T cell receptor beta chains follows, all from one sample in a study of siplizumab effects on memory and regulatory T cells. The assay was immunoSEQ multiplex PCR, and TCRdb's table has in-frame clones only and misses some. This table holds about 100,000 clones, about nine tenths found once. What was sequenced was non-Treg CD4+ T cells sorted from blood. These receptors all stem from a human donor in good health. CDR3s include the opening cysteine and the closing phenylalanine or tryptophan. D genes are given only for firm matches. The size field is filled for only some rows; it gives once, few, many or a size class.

v_call,cdr3_length,j_call,clone_size,d_call,cdr3_nt,cdr3_aa
TRBV9,15,TRBJ1-5,.,TRBD1,TGTGCCAGCAGCGTAGGACAGGGTGGTCCTCAGCCCCAGCATTTT,CASSVGQGGPQPQHF
TRBV27,15,TRBJ2-7,.,TRBD2,TGTGCCAGCAGGGGCGGGGGGGGACTCTCCTACGAGCAGTACTTC,CASRGGGGLSYEQYF
TRBV15,15,TRBJ2-5,once,TRBD2,TGTGCCACCTCCGGCGGGGACTACAATCAAGAGACCCAGTACTTC,CATSGGDYNQETQYF
TRBV28,16,TRBJ2-1,.,.,TGTGCCAGCAGTCCCCTCGAGGAGCGGTCCTCCAATGAGCAGTTCTTC,CASSPLEERSSNEQFF
TRBV7-9,14,TRBJ2-7,.,TRBD2,TGTGCCAGCAGCCCCCCGGGGGGACGCTACGAGCAGTACTTC,CASSPPGGRYEQYF
TRBV7-9,12,TRBJ2-1,once,.,TGTGCCAGCAGCCCCTCGGGCTTTGAGCAGTTCTTC,CASSPSGFEQFF
TRBV10-3,15,TRBJ2-1,.,TRBD2,TGTGCCATCAGAGGACTAGCGGGAACCTACAATGAGCAGTTCTTC,CAIRGLAGTYNEQFF
TRBV5-1,13,TRBJ2-7,.,.,TGCGCCAGCAGCTTTTTCCAGGACTACGAGCAGTACTTC,CASSFFQDYEQYF
TRBV18,14,TRBJ2-7,.,TRBD1,TGTGCCAGCTCCCGCCGGGACAGGGTCTCCGAGCAGTACTTC,CASSRRDRVSEQYF
TRBV7-3,14,TRBJ1-1,.,TRBD1,TGTGCCAGCAGCTCAACGGGACAGGACACTGAAGCTTTCTTT,CASSSTGQDTEAFF
TRBV4-1,15,TRBJ1-1,.,TRBD1,TGCGCCAGCAGCCGGCCCCGACAGGGGGGGACTGAAGCTTTCTTT,CASSRPRQGGTEAFF
TRBV6-5,15,TRBJ2-7,.,.,TGTGCCAGCAGTTACGGTGGATTGGAGAGGAACGAGCAGTACTTC,CASSYGGLERNEQYF